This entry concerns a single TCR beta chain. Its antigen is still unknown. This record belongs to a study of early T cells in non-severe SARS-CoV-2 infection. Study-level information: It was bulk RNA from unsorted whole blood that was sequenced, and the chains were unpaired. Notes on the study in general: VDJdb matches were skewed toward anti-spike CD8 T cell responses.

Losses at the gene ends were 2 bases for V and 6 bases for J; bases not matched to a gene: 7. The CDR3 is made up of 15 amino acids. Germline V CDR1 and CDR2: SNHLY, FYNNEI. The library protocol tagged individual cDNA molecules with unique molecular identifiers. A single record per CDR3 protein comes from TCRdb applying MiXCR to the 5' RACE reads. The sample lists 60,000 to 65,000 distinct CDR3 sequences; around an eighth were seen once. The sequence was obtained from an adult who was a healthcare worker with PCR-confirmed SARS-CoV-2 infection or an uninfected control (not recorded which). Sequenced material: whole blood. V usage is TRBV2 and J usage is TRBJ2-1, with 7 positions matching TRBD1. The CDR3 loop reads CASSEILGQFNEQFF. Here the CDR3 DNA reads TGTGCCAGCAGTGAAATCTTGGGACAGTTCAATGAGCAGTTCTTC.